This entry features one T cell receptor (beta chain) sequence. Its target is not known. The sample belongs to a study of shared clonotypes between healthy human individuals. The V segment lost 9 bases and the J segment 0 bases; nucleotides outside the gene matches: 6. CDR1 and CDR2 from the germline V gene are MGHDK and SYGVNS. The CDR3 is made up of 14 amino acids. The repertoire was sequenced with immunoSEQ multiplex PCR; TCRdb's copy has only in-frame clones and lacks some. The sample consists of approximately 1.4 million clones, about 98% of them appearing once. General study findings and limits: Naive subsets typically showed greater estimated richness than memory subsets.

The chain is built from TRBV25-1 and TRBJ2-3, with 7 bases lining up with TRBD1. Sequencing was done on a sample of naive CD4+ T cells sorted from blood. Subset specified: CD45RA+ positively selected. The receptor was derived from a young man in good health. CDR3 DNA: TGTGCCAGACCTATGACAGGGAGCACAGATACGCAGTATTTT. This translates into CARPMTGSTDTQYF.